This record concerns one T cell receptor beta chain sequence. The antigen is undetermined. The sample belongs to a study of T cells in localized non-small cell lung cancer. Findings and caveats of the study: Adjacent lung tissue had a median roughly 62 of the top 100 clones found in the tumor. Heterogeneity stays possible, as sequencing covered only one tumor region.

The germline V gene encodes CDR1 GTSNPN and CDR2 SVGIG (reference sequence). Trimming took off 6 bases at V and 8 bases at J, with 8 bases between the two ends. This CDR3 spans 11 amino acids. Data came from immunoSEQ multiplex PCR; TCRdb stores just in-frame clones and leaves some out. The sample carries under 70,000 clones, roughly 88% recorded once. The chain recombines TRBV30 with TRBJ1-6, with D possibly matching TRBD1 (6 bases). This clonotype originated in a woman aged 40 to 75 with stage I lung adenocarcinoma. The sequenced sample was peripheral blood, obtained before any cancer treatment. The CDR3 spells CACQGYSPLHF. For the CDR3, the DNA is TGTGCCTGCCAGGGGTATTCACCCCTCCACTTT.